The 23 T cell receptor beta chains in this list originate from one sample, sequenced in a study of shared clonotypes between healthy human individuals. Produced via immunoSEQ multiplex PCR; TCRdb's table is partial and in-frame only. The table records millions of clones, roughly 92% of them present only once. The specimen sequenced was naive CD4+ T cells sorted from blood. Subset of the sample: CD45RA+ positively selected. These receptors were obtained from a man aged 18 to 29 in good health.

The J gene is TRBJ2-7, the V gene TRBV19, with 9 bases matching TRBD1. This CDR3 has 15 amino acids. V lost 6 bases to trimming and J lost 6 bases; unmatched junction nucleotides: 12. Germline V gene lookup returns CDR1 LNHDA and CDR2 SQIVND (reference sequence). CDR3 loop: CASRGTGTGIPEQYF. The CDR3, as DNA: TGTGCCAGTAGGGGGACCGGGACAGGGATCCCCGAGCAGTACTTC.

Regarding this clone: At the DNA level, this CDR3 is encoded by other sequences in the same sample as well. The chain couples TRBV5-1 to TRBJ2-3; D is uncertain. V shed 4 bases and J shed 4 bases, with 7 bases lying between them. This CDR3 contains 12 residues. Germline V gene data show CDR1 as SGHRS and CDR2 as YFSETQ. The CDR3 spells CASSPPADTQYF. For the CDR3, the DNA is TGCGCCAGCAGCCCACCGGCAGATACGCAGTATTTT.

The sample holds one count of this clone. The J gene is TRBJ1-2, the V gene TRBV2; the D is unclear. The ends were cut back, 2 bases at V and 8 bases at J, with 9 bases in the middle. This CDR3 has 12 amino acids. Germline V lookup: CDR1 SNHLY, CDR2 FYNNEI. The chain's CDR3 is CASSETRRGYTF. The CDR3 nucleotides read TGTGCCAGCAGTGAAACCCGGCGGGGCTACACCTTC.

The rearrangement uses TRBV5-6 and TRBJ1-2, with D possibly matching TRBD1 (6 bases). With 4 bases removed from V and 4 bases from J, the gap between germline ends came to 8 bases. Germline lookup yields CDR1 SGHDT and CDR2 YYEEEE. The CDR3 covers 12 residues. CDR3 amino acids: CASSEGGYGYTF. CDR3 coding DNA: TGTGCCAGCAGCGAAGGGGGCTATGGCTACACCTTC.

V and J are TRBV5-1 and TRBJ2-4; no clear D gene. V lost 0 bases, J lost 0 bases, and 4 bases lay in between. The germline CDR1 and CDR2 sequences are SGHRS and YFSETQ. The length of the CDR3 is 14 residues. The CDR3: CASSLERAKNIQYF. The CDR3 region has the DNA TGCGCCAGCAGCTTGGAGCGAGCCAAAAACATTCAGTACTTC.

The V call is TRBV9, the J call TRBJ2-2; D might be TRBD2 (6 bases). Germline V gene data show CDR1 as SGDLS and CDR2 as YYNGEE. V lost 1 base and J 7 bases, leaving 8 bases between the germline ends. The CDR3 is 13 residues long. The CDR3 DNA reads as TGTGCCAGCAGCGTAATGGAGGGCGGGGAGCTGTTTTTT. Encoded protein: CASSVMEGGELFF.

The CDR3 protein is CASSGLVLGEQYF. The CDR3 DNA reads as TGCGCCAGCAGCGGACTAGTGCTAGGCGAGCAGTACTTC. The chain links TRBV10-1 to TRBJ2-7; 7 nucleotides match TRBD2. The CDR3 totals 13 residues. The germline V gene has CDR1 WNHNN and CDR2 SYGVQD (reference sequence). The ends lost 6 bases at V and 6 bases at J; junction bases unmatched: 8.

This clone occurred once. The V call is TRBV5-1, the J call TRBJ1-1; TRBD1 is a possible D gene (5 bases). Germline V gene sequence: CDR1 SGHRS, CDR2 YFSETQ. The CDR3 is made up of 14 amino acids. Trimming took off 0 bases at V and 6 bases at J, with 12 bases between the two ends. The CDR3 here is CASSLGGGAAEAFF. The CDR3 nucleotides read TGCGCCAGCAGCTTGGGGGGCGGGGCCGCTGAAGCTTTCTTT.

About this clone itself: An end of the junction does not agree with germline; a read error may underlie this. The genes are TRBV30 and TRBJ1-5, with D maybe TRBD1 (5 bases). The length of the CDR3 is 13 residues. Germline V gene data show CDR1 as GTSNPN and CDR2 as SVGIG (reference sequence). In nucleotides, the CDR3 is TGTGCCTGGAGCGGTCAGGGTAATCCGCCCCAGCATTTT. Protein product: CAWSGQGNPPQHF.

This chain links TRBV19 with TRBJ1-3; no firm D call. Trimming took 8 bases from V and 0 from J, leaving 5 bases between them. The CDR3 is 12 amino acids. In germline, CDR1 is LNHDA, CDR2 SQIVND (reference sequence). The CDR3 is CASGVSGNTIYF. In DNA form, the CDR3 reads TGTGCCAGTGGCGTCTCTGGAAACACCATATATTTT.

This clone was seen once. The J gene is TRBJ2-2, the V gene TRBV19, with 8 nucleotides matching TRBD2. The V segment lost 1 base and the J segment 0 bases; nucleotides outside the gene matches: 7. Germline V gene sequence: CDR1 LNHDA, CDR2 SQIVND (reference sequence). The length of the CDR3 is 18 residues. The CDR3 is CASSIGLARGANTGELFF. CDR3 coding DNA: TGTGCCAGTAGTATAGGACTAGCGAGGGGGGCGAACACCGGGGAGCTGTTTTTT.

This chain uses TRBV10-3 with TRBJ1-3; D unclear. The V end was cut by 1 base, the J end by 0 bases, with 7 bases between. The CDR3 runs 15 residues. The germline CDR1 and CDR2 sequences are ENHRY and SYGVKD. CDR3 nucleotides: TGTGCCATCAGTGAGTTCGGGAGCTCTGGAAACACCATATATTTT. Translation: CAISEFGSSGNTIYF.

The CDR3 DNA sequence: TGTGCCAGCAGTTACGGGGACAGGAACACCGGGGAGCTGTTTTTT. It translates to CASSYGDRNTGELFF. This rearrangement joins TRBV6-5 to TRBJ2-2; 7 bases align to TRBD1. Germline V CDR1 and CDR2: MNHEY, SVGAGI. V shed 2 bases and J 1 base; nucleotides not matched to a gene: 1. The CDR3 is 15 residues long.

J is TRBJ1-2 and V is TRBV7-9; TRBD1 is a possible D gene (6 bases). CDR1 and CDR2 from the germline V gene are SEHNR and FQNEAQ (reference sequence). CDR3 length: 13 residues. Trimming took 5 bases from V and 7 from J, leaving 14 bases between them. CDR3 sequence reads: CASSDGPRGGYTF. As DNA, the CDR3 is TGTGCCAGCAGCGATGGACCCAGGGGTGGCTACACCTTC.

The chain carries TRBV6-5 and TRBJ2-7; tentative D call: TRBD2 (5 bases). CDR1 is MNHEY and CDR2 is SVGAGI in the germline V gene. The CDR3 runs to 13 residues. V dropped 8 bases and J dropped 7 bases, with 18 bases sitting between them. The CDR3 DNA reads TGTGCCAGCCAAGCGGCCTGGCGTGGGGAGCAGTACTTC. Translating it yields CASQAAWRGEQYF.

The CDR3 spells CAWSLAANNEQFF. CDR3 DNA: TGTGCCTGGAGTTTAGCGGCCAACAATGAGCAGTTCTTC. The J gene is TRBJ2-1, the V gene TRBV30; TRBD2 might be the D (6 bases). Trimming stripped 2 bases from V and 5 bases from J, with 10 bases between. This CDR3 is built from 13 residues. Germline loops: CDR1 GTSNPN, CDR2 SVGIG (reference sequence).

V and J are TRBV27 and TRBJ2-7; 10 bases line up with TRBD2. Trimming at V came to 7 bases and at J to 6 bases, leaving 12 bases not matched to a gene. Looked up from germline, CDR1 is MNHEY and CDR2 is SMNVEV (reference sequence). This CDR3 contains 15 residues. The CDR3 DNA reads as TGTGCCAGCACCCGATCTGAAGCGGGGGGGCGCGAGCAGTACTTC. As protein: CASTRSEAGGREQYF.

J is TRBJ1-5 and V is TRBV6-6, with D possibly TRBD1 on 6 matching bases. V was pared by 2 bases and J by 6 bases, with 17 bases between. The CDR3 runs 16 residues. Germline-derived CDR1 and CDR2 are MNHNY and SVGAGI (reference sequence). The CDR3 DNA is TGTGCCAGCAGTTACATAGGGGGAGGAGTAGGTCAGCCCCAGCATTTT. It codes for CASSYIGGGVGQPQHF.

The chain has TRBV5-1 and TRBJ2-5; TRBD2 matches 8 bases. The junction had 9 bases not matched to a gene; V was cut back by 4 bases and J by 4 bases. The V gene's germline CDR1 is SGHRS and CDR2 YFSETQ. CDR3 length equals 15 residues. For the CDR3, the DNA is TGCGCCAGCAGCCCCGGGAGGGGGGTCGGAGAGACCCAGTACTTC. Protein product: CASSPGRGVGETQYF.

The chain recombines TRBV28 with TRBJ1-6; 8 nucleotides agree with TRBD1. CDR3 length equals 15 residues. The junction had 9 bases not matched to a gene; V was cut back by 1 base and J by 13 bases. Germline lookup yields CDR1 MDHEN and CDR2 SYDVKM. The CDR3 loop is CASSLLGTGPRPLHF. The CDR3 DNA follows: TGTGCCAGCAGTTTATTGGGGACAGGCCCAAGGCCCCTCCACTTT.

The V and J genes are TRBV5-6 and TRBJ1-1, with TRBD1 as a possible D gene (5 bases). V gave up 6 bases and J gave up 1 base, with 16 bases separating them. This CDR3 has 15 residues. The germline V gene encodes CDR1 SGHDT and CDR2 YYEEEE. The CDR3 protein is CASNLLRQKNTEAFF. The DNA for the CDR3 is TGTGCCAGCAACCTACTAAGACAGAAGAACACTGAAGCTTTCTTT. Complete variable domain (other parts from reference TRBV5-6 and TRBJ1-1): DAGVTQSPTHLIKTRGQQVTLRCSPKSGHDTVSWYQQALGQGPQFIFQYYEEEERQRGNFPDRFSGHQFPNYSSELNVNALLLGDSALYLCASNLLRQKNTEAFFGQGTRLTVV.

This clone showed up just once. The chain links TRBV6-1 to TRBJ2-6; D is perhaps TRBD1 (6 bases). The CDR3 extends over 18 amino acids. V was clipped by 4 bases and J by 3 bases, with 19 bases between them. Germline V CDR1 and CDR2: MNHNS, SASEGT. The CDR3 here is CASSVRAGVVGGANVLTF. In nucleotides, the CDR3 is TGTGCCAGCAGTGTCAGGGCAGGGGTCGTTGGTGGGGCCAACGTCCTGACTTTC.

CDR3 sequence reads: CASSRRGTGELFF. CDR3 nucleotides: TGTGCCAGCAGCCGTCGTGGCACCGGGGAGCTGTTTTTT. This chain joins TRBV5-6 and TRBJ2-2; D call uncertain. V lost 4 bases, J lost 4 bases, and 8 bases lay in between. Germline V gene sequence: CDR1 SGHDT, CDR2 YYEEEE. The CDR3 spans 13 residues.